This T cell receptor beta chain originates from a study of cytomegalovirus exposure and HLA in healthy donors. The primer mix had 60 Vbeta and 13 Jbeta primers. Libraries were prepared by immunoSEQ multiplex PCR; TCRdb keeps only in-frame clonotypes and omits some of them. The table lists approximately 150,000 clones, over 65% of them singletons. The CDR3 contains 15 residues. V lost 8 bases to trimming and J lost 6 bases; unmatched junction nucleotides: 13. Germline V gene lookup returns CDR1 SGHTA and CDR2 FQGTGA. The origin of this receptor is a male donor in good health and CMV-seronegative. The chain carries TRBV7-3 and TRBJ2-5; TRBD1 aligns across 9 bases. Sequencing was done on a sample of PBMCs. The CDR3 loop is CASAPGQGLGKTQYF. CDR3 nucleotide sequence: TGTGCCAGCGCGCCGGGACAGGGCTTGGGAAAGACCCAGTACTTC.